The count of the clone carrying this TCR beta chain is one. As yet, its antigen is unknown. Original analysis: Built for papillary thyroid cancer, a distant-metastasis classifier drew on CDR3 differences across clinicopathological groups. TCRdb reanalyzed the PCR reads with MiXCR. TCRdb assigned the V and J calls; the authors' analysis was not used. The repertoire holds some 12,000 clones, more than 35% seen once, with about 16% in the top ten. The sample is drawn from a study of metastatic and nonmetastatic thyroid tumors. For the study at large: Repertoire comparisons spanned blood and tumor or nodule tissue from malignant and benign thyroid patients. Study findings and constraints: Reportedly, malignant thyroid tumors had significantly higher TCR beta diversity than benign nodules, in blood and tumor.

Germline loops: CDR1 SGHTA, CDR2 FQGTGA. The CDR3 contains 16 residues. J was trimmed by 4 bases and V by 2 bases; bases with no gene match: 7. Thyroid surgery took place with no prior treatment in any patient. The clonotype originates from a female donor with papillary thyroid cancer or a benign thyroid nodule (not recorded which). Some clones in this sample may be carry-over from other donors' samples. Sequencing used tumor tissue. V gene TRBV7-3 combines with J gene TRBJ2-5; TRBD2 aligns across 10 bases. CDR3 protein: CASSLRAGGLGETQYF. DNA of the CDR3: TGTGCCAGCAGCTTACGAGCGGGGGGGCTCGGAGAGACCCAGTACTTC.